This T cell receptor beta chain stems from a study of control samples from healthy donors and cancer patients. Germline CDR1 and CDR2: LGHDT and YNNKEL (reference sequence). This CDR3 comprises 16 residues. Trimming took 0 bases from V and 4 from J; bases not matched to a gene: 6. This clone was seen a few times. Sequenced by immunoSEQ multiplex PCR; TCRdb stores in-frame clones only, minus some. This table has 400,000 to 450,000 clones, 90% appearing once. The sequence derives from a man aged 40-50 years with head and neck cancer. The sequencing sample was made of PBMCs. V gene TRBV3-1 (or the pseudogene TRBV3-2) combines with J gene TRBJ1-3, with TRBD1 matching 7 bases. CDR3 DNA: TGTGCCAGCAGCCAAGAAAAGGGGGCGAGGGGAAACACCATATATTTT. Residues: CASSQEKGARGNTIYF.